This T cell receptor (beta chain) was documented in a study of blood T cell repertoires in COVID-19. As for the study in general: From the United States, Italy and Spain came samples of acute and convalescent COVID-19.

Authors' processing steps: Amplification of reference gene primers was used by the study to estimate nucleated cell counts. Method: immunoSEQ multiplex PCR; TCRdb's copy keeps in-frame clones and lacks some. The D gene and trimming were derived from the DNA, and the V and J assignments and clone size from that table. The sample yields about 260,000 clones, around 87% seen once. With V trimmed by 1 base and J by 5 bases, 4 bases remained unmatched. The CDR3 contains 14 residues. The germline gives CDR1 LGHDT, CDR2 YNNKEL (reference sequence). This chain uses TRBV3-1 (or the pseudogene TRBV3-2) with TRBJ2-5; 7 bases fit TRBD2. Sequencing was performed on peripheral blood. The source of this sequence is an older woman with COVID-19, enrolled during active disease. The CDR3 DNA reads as TGTGCCAGCAGCCAAGGAAGCGGGGTGGAGACCCAGTACTTC. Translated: CASSQGSGVETQYF.